This TCR beta chain was recovered during a study of blood T cell repertoires in COVID-19. About the study: Researchers got acute and convalescent COVID-19 samples from the United States, Italy and Spain.

Cohort 3 donors counted as recovered after two negative PCRs, clearance, or resolved symptoms. Germline values: CDR1 SGHRS, CDR2 YFSETQ. Trimming took 2 bases from V and 1 from J; bases not matched to a gene: 7. The CDR3 runs 16 residues. Only in-frame clones appear in the TCRdb table, and some are missing; sequencing was by immunoSEQ multiplex PCR. Of 300,000 to 450,000 clones listed, approximately 92% were seen once; the top ten hold approximately 1%. The V and J genes are TRBV5-1 and TRBJ2-3, with TRBD2 identical over 7 bases. Sequencing used PBMCs or T cells enriched from blood (not recorded which). The source is a man aged 18 to 30 who had recovered from COVID-19. In DNA, the CDR3 is TGCGCCAGCAGCTTCGGAGCGGGACGAGGCACAGATACGCAGTATTTT. Its translation: CASSFGAGRGTDTQYF. Full variable domain (outside the CDR3, taken from reference TRBV5-1 and TRBJ2-3): KAGVTQTPRYLIKTRGQQVTLSCSPISGHRSVSWYQQTPGQGLQFLFEYFSETQRNKGNFPGRFSGRQFSNSRSEMNVSTLELGDSALYLCASSFGAGRGTDTQYFGPGTRLTVL.